These T cell receptor beta chains were read from a single sample in a study of cytomegalovirus exposure and HLA in healthy donors. The table came from immunoSEQ multiplex PCR; TCRdb's copy has only in-frame clones and leaves some out. The table records some 150,000 clones, about 70% of them present only once. The specimen sequenced was PBMCs. The receptors stem from a woman in her thirties or forties in good health and CMV-seronegative. Each CDR3 is given with its conserved first and last residue. D genes are given only for firm matches. Size is omitted from some rows. Given values are once, few, many or a class for expanded clones.

d_call: TRBD1; j_call: TRBJ2-5; v_call: TRBV7-2; clone_size: few; cdr3_nt: TGTGCCAGCAGCCCAAGACAGGGGGGAGAGACCCAGTACTTC; cdr3_aa: CASSPRQGGETQYF
d_call: TRBD1; j_call: TRBJ1-2; v_call: TRBV6-5; clone_size: -; cdr3_nt: TGTGCCAGCAGACGGGACAGCAACTATGGCTACACCTTC; cdr3_aa: CASRRDSNYGYTF
d_call: -; j_call: TRBJ1-1; v_call: TRBV6-5; clone_size: -; cdr3_nt: TGTGCCAGCAGCCCGGGAATGAACACTGAAGCTTTCTTT; cdr3_aa: CASSPGMNTEAFF
d_call: TRBD2; j_call: TRBJ2-3; v_call: TRBV4-1; clone_size: few; cdr3_nt: TGCGCCAGCAGCCAAGGACTAGCGGGGGGGCGGGCCCAGTATTTT; cdr3_aa: CASSQGLAGGRAQYF
d_call: -; j_call: TRBJ2-1; v_call: TRBV2; clone_size: -; cdr3_nt: TGTGCCAGCAGCCAAACAGGGAATGAGCAGTTCTTC; cdr3_aa: CASSQTGNEQFF
d_call: -; j_call: TRBJ1-1; v_call: TRBV5-1; clone_size: few; cdr3_nt: TGCGCCAGCAGCTTGGCCGAAGGGGACACTGAAGCTTTCTTT; cdr3_aa: CASSLAEGDTEAFF
d_call: TRBD2; j_call: TRBJ2-5; v_call: TRBV29-1; clone_size: -; cdr3_nt: TGCAGCGTTGCCAAGGTCCTAGCGGGGGGTCAGTACTTC; cdr3_aa: CSVAKVLAGGQYF
d_call: -; j_call: TRBJ2-7; v_call: TRBV5-1; clone_size: once; cdr3_nt: TGCGCCAGCAGCTTGATAAGCGGCCTCGCCACAACCTACGAGCAGTACTTC; cdr3_aa: CASSLISGLATTYEQYF
d_call: -; j_call: TRBJ1-1; v_call: TRBV2; clone_size: few; cdr3_nt: TGTGCCAGCAGTTATACTGAAGCTTTCTTT; cdr3_aa: CASSYTEAFF
d_call: TRBD1; j_call: TRBJ1-1; v_call: TRBV5-1; clone_size: few; cdr3_nt: TGCGCCAGCAGCTTGGAGGGACAGGGTCGGGAAGCTTTCTTT; cdr3_aa: CASSLEGQGREAFF
d_call: -; j_call: TRBJ2-6; v_call: TRBV7-9; clone_size: few; cdr3_nt: TGTGCCAGCAACAGGGAAATGGTTGGGGCCAACGTCCTGACTTTC; cdr3_aa: CASNREMVGANVLTF
d_call: TRBD2; j_call: TRBJ2-5; v_call: TRBV5-1; clone_size: few; cdr3_nt: TGCGCCAGCAGCCCTGAGCGGGGTACTAGCCAAGAGACCCAGTACTTC; cdr3_aa: CASSPERGTSQETQYF
d_call: -; j_call: TRBJ1-1; v_call: TRBV10-2; clone_size: few; cdr3_nt: TGCGCCAGCAAATATGGGGAATCGGGGGCTTTCTTT; cdr3_aa: CASKYGESGAFF
d_call: -; j_call: TRBJ1-1; v_call: TRBV9; clone_size: few; cdr3_nt: TGTGCCAGCAGCGTCGGACCTCTCCTTAGGGGGAACACTGAAGCTTTCTTT; cdr3_aa: CASSVGPLLRGNTEAFF
d_call: -; j_call: TRBJ2-5; v_call: TRBV6-5; clone_size: many; cdr3_nt: TGTGCCAGCAGTTACTACGGACTGAGAGAGACCCAGTACTTC; cdr3_aa: CASSYYGLRETQYF
d_call: -; j_call: TRBJ1-1; v_call: TRBV29-1; clone_size: once; cdr3_nt: TGCAGCGTTGGGGCGAGTCAGATGAACACTGAAGCTTTCTTT; cdr3_aa: CSVGASQMNTEAFF
d_call: -; j_call: TRBJ1-1; v_call: TRBV28; clone_size: -; cdr3_nt: TGTGCCAGCAGTGCCATGCGGGGCGAAGCGGCTTTCTTT; cdr3_aa: CASSAMRGEAAFF
d_call: TRBD2; j_call: TRBJ2-1; v_call: TRBV2; clone_size: -; cdr3_nt: TGTGCCAGCAGCCGGGGGGGCACTATTAATGAGCAGTTCTTC; cdr3_aa: CASSRGGTINEQFF
d_call: -; j_call: TRBJ1-2; v_call: TRBV12-5; clone_size: -; cdr3_nt: TGTGCTAGTGGTCTCCCGGGGTCCTATGGCTACACCTTC; cdr3_aa: CASGLPGSYGYTF
d_call: -; j_call: TRBJ1-6; v_call: TRBV27; clone_size: -; cdr3_nt: TGTGCCAGCAGTTTCGACCCGACACCGACCTATAATTCACCCCTCCACTTT; cdr3_aa: CASSFDPTPTYNSPLHF
d_call: TRBD1; j_call: TRBJ2-5; v_call: TRBV5-1; clone_size: -; cdr3_nt: TGCGCCAGCAGCAACCGGGACAGCCAACAAGAGACCCAGTACTTC; cdr3_aa: CASSNRDSQQETQYF
d_call: -; j_call: TRBJ1-1; v_call: TRBV7-9; clone_size: -; cdr3_nt: TGTGCCAGCAGAGCGAGTCCTTGGTCGGCGAACACTGAAGCTTTCTTT; cdr3_aa: CASRASPWSANTEAFF
d_call: TRBD1; j_call: TRBJ2-7; v_call: TRBV27; clone_size: -; cdr3_nt: TGTGCCAGCAGTTTTACGGGACAGGGCTACCACGAGCAGTACTTC; cdr3_aa: CASSFTGQGYHEQYF
d_call: -; j_call: TRBJ1-6; v_call: TRBV9; clone_size: -; cdr3_nt: TGTGCCAGCAGCGTACTCGACAGCTCCTATAATTCACCCCTCCACTTT; cdr3_aa: CASSVLDSSYNSPLHF
d_call: -; j_call: TRBJ1-2; v_call: TRBV5-1; clone_size: -; cdr3_nt: TGCGCCAGCAGCTTGGGATTGCGGAGGAGCTCCCCTCTCTATGGCTACACCTTC; cdr3_aa: CASSLGLRRSSPLYGYTF
d_call: TRBD1; j_call: TRBJ1-3; v_call: TRBV12-5; clone_size: -; cdr3_nt: TGTGCTAGTGGTTTGACCCAATCCGGGACAGGGGACTTCTGGCCAAACACCATATATTTT; cdr3_aa: CASGLTQSGTGDFWPNTIYF
d_call: TRBD1; j_call: TRBJ2-1; v_call: TRBV29-1; clone_size: -; cdr3_nt: TGCAGCGTTCGTCCCGGGACAGGGATCGGCTACAATGAGCAGTTCTTC; cdr3_aa: CSVRPGTGIGYNEQFF
d_call: -; j_call: TRBJ1-1; v_call: TRBV7-9; clone_size: -; cdr3_nt: TGTGCCAGCAGCTTAGGAGACATAAACACTGAAGCTTTCTTT; cdr3_aa: CASSLGDINTEAFF
d_call: TRBD2; j_call: TRBJ2-5; v_call: TRBV5-8; clone_size: -; cdr3_nt: TGTGCCAGCAACCAAGGACTAGCGGGGCTCGAGACCCAGTACTTC; cdr3_aa: CASNQGLAGLETQYF